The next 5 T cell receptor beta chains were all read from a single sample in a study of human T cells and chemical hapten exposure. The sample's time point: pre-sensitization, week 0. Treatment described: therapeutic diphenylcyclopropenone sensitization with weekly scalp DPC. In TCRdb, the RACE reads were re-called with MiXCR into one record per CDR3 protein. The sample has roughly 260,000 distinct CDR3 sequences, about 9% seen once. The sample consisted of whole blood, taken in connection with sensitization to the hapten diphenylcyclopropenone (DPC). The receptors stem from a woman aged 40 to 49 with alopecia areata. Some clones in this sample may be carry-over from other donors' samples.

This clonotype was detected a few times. The CDR3 loop is CASSPPGVSSYEQYF. Written as DNA, the CDR3 is TGTGCCAGCTCACCACCGGGGGTAAGCTCCTACGAGCAGTACTTC. The J gene is TRBJ2-7, the V gene TRBV18; perhaps D is TRBD1 or TRBD2 (5 bases each). The CDR3 totals 15 residues. V lost 0 bases and J 0 bases, leaving 9 bases between the germline ends. Germline V gives CDR1 KGHSH, CDR2 LQKENI.

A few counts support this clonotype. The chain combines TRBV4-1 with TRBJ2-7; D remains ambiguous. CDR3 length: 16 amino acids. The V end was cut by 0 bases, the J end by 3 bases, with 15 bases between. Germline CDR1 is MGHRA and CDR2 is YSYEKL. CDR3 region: CASSQDSGSFYYEQYF. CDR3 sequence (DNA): TGCGCCAGCAGCCAAGATAGTGGGTCTTTCTACTACGAGCAGTACTTC.

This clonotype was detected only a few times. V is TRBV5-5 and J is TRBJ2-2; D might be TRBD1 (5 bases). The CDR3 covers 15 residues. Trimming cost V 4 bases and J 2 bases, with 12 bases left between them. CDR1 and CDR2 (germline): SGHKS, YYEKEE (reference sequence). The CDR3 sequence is CASSVMTANTGELFF. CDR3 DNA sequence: TGTGCCAGCAGCGTAATGACAGCCAACACCGGGGAGCTGTTTTTT.

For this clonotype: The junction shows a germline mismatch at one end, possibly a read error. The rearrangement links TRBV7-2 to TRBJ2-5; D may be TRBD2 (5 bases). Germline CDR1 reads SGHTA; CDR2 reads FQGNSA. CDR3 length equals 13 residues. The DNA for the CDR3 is TGTGTCAGCCAAGGGAGAAACCAAGAGACCCAGTACTTC. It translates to CVSQGRNQETQYF.

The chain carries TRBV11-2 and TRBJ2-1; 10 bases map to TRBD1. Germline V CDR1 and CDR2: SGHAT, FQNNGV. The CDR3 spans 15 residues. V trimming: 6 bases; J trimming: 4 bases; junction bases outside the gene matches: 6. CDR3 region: CASRTWGQGYNEQFF. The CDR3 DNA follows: TGTGCCAGCAGAACGTGGGGACAGGGGTACAATGAGCAGTTCTTC.